One and the same sample provided the 27 T cell receptor beta chains below, sequenced in a study of blood T cell repertoires in COVID-19. This table comes from immunoSEQ multiplex PCR, and its TCRdb copy is limited to in-frame clones, with some not included. Here the sample spans around 230,000 clones, approximately 86% being singletons. Sequencing was done on a sample of PBMCs or T cells enriched from blood (not recorded which). These receptors all come from a woman aged 40 to 55 with acute COVID-19.

This sequence joins TRBV5-4 and TRBJ2-3; D perhaps matches TRBD1 (5 bases). Trimming left V 4 bases short and J 1 base short, with 10 bases between. This CDR3 region has 14 residues. In germline, CDR1 is SGHNT, CDR2 YYREEE (reference sequence). The CDR3 is CASSNIGGTDTQYF. CDR3 nucleotides: TGTGCCAGCAGCAATATAGGGGGCACAGATACGCAGTATTTT.

This rearrangement joins TRBV28 to TRBJ1-1, with D perhaps matching TRBD1 (5 bases). CDR1 is MDHEN, CDR2 SYDVKM, per germline. Trimming removed 6 bases from V and 0 bases from J, with 11 bases in between. The CDR3 is 14 residues long. The CDR3 here is CASSRGHMNTEAFF. CDR3 DNA: TGTGCCAGCAGCCGCGGACACATGAACACTGAAGCTTTCTTT. Complete variable domain (other parts from reference TRBV28 and TRBJ1-1): DVKVTQSSRYLVKRTGEKVFLECVQDMDHENMFWYRQDPGLGLRLIYFSYDVKMKEKGDIPEGYSVSREKKERFSLILESASTNQTSMYLCASSRGHMNTEAFFGQGTRLTVV.

The chain is built from TRBV6-6 and TRBJ2-7; 12 nucleotides align to TRBD1. This CDR3 comprises 16 residues. V lost 0 bases, J lost 5 bases, and 5 bases stayed unmatched. CDR1 and CDR2 (germline): MNHNY, SVGAGI (reference sequence). The CDR3 DNA is TGTGCCAGCAGTTACTCAACCGGGACAGGGGGCAACGAGCAGTACTTC. Amino acid sequence: CASSYSTGTGGNEQYF.

The chain uses TRBV7-6 and TRBJ2-3; TRBD2 agrees at 10 bases. The CDR3 is 16 residues long. V was pared by 5 bases and J by 4 bases, with 9 bases of the junction left unmatched. CDR1 and CDR2 (germline): SGHVS, FNYEAQ. The CDR3 DNA sequence: TGTGCCAGCAGCGGCATAGCGGGAGGATTATCAGATACGCAGTATTTT. This codes for CASSGIAGGLSDTQYF.

This clone was detected once. The rearrangement uses TRBV27 and TRBJ2-3; possible D gene TRBD2, 5 bases. The V end was cut by 3 bases, the J end by 1 base, with 11 bases between. The germline gives CDR1 MNHEY, CDR2 SMNVEV (reference sequence). This CDR3 region has 15 residues. CDR3 coding DNA: TGTGCCAGCAGTTTTTGGGAGAGTGGCACAGATACGCAGTATTTT. Protein product: CASSFWESGTDTQYF.

This chain joins TRBV29-1 and TRBJ1-1, with 9 bases fitting TRBD1. V trimming: 3 bases; J trimming: 6 bases; junction bases outside the gene matches: 8. Germline loops: CDR1 SQVTM, CDR2 ANQGSEA. The CDR3 runs 14 residues. The CDR3 spells CSVDTGTGRSEAFF. CDR3 DNA: TGCAGCGTTGACACCGGGACAGGGAGGTCTGAAGCTTTCTTT.

This chain joins TRBV5-1 and TRBJ2-7; 11 bases fit TRBD2. The J segment lost 2 bases and the V segment lost 4 bases, leaving 11 bases of the junction unmatched. The CDR3 is 17 residues long. In germline, CDR1 is SGHRS, CDR2 YFSETQ. The CDR3 sequence is CASSRKTTSGITYEQYF. DNA for the CDR3: TGCGCCAGCAGCCGAAAGACGACTAGCGGGATTACCTACGAGCAGTACTTC.

CDR3 bases: TGTGCCAGTAGTGGGACACTTGAGAAGGCCCAGTACTTC. Protein product: CASSGTLEKAQYF. The chain uses TRBV19 and TRBJ2-5, with a weak D call TRBD1 (6 bases). Germline loops: CDR1 LNHDA, CDR2 SQIVND (reference sequence). CDR3 length: 13 residues. Trimming removed 5 bases from V and 9 bases from J, with 16 bases in between.

J is TRBJ2-7 and V is TRBV11-2, with 7 nucleotides matching TRBD1. With 5 bases clipped from V and 2 bases from J, the junction kept 6 bases outside the gene matches. This CDR3 spans 14 amino acids. Germline assignment: CDR1 SGHAT and CDR2 FQNNGV. The CDR3 spells CASSPFGTAYEQYF. Here the CDR3 DNA reads TGTGCCAGCAGCCCTTTCGGGACAGCCTACGAGCAGTACTTC.

This chain connects TRBV5-1 to TRBJ2-7; 11 bases align to TRBD1. This CDR3 comprises 18 residues. Germline CDR1 and CDR2: SGHRS and YFSETQ. V shed 2 bases and J 1 base; nucleotides not matched to a gene: 11. The CDR3 sequence is CASSFSPRDRGASYEQYF. The CDR3 coding sequence is TGCGCCAGCAGCTTTAGCCCCCGGGACAGGGGGGCATCCTACGAGCAGTACTTC.

This chain uses TRBV12-3 or TRBV12-4 with TRBJ2-5, with 9 bases fitting TRBD1. CDR3 length equals 12 residues. V was pared by 10 bases and J by 4 bases, with 4 bases of the junction left unmatched. The CDR3 loop reads CATRQGGETQYF. The CDR3 nucleotides are TGTGCCACCCGACAGGGGGGAGAGACCCAGTACTTC.

The J gene is TRBJ2-1, the V gene TRBV5-4; 11 bases fit TRBD2. The CDR3 totals 16 residues. From germline, CDR1 is SGHNT and CDR2 YYREEE (reference sequence). J lost 9 bases, V lost 0 bases, and 8 bases had no gene match. CDR3 amino acids: CASSLVAGGDMGEQFF. CDR3 in DNA: TGTGCCAGCAGCTTGGTAGCGGGAGGGGACATGGGTGAGCAGTTCTTC.

This clone occurred once. V gene TRBV16 combines with J gene TRBJ1-4; D uncertain. The V end was cut by 3 bases, the J end by 5 bases, with 10 bases between. CDR3 length equals 14 residues. From germline, CDR1 is KGHSY and CDR2 FQNENV. The CDR3 loop is CASSQWSANEKLFF. In DNA, the CDR3 is TGTGCCAGCAGCCAGTGGTCCGCGAATGAAAAACTGTTTTTT.

This chain links TRBV5-4 with TRBJ2-3; D gene unclear. V was shortened by 8 bases and J by 2 bases, with 15 bases between the two germline ends. Germline CDR1 reads SGHNT; CDR2 reads YYREEE (reference sequence). The CDR3 totals 14 residues. CDR3 DNA sequence: TGTGCCAGTAGCCTAGAAAACCCCACAGATACGCAGTATTTT. It specifies CASSLENPTDTQYF. Full variable domain (outside the CDR3, taken from reference TRBV5-4 and TRBJ2-3): ETGVTQSPTHLIKTRGQQVTLRCSSQSGHNTVSWYQQALGQGPQFIFQYYREEENGRGNFPPRFSGLQFPNYSSELNVNALELDDSALYLCASSLENPTDTQYFGPGTRLTVL.

The chain combines TRBV2 with TRBJ2-1, with D possibly matching TRBD2 (5 bases). The V and J ends lost 3 bases and 9 bases respectively, with 6 bases between them. Germline CDR1 and CDR2: SNHLY and FYNNEI. The CDR3 covers 11 residues. The CDR3 DNA sequence: TGTGCCAGCAGTGAGAGGGTTGAGCAGTTCTTC. It encodes CASSERVEQFF.

V usage is TRBV25-1 and J usage is TRBJ2-1; 11 bases line up with TRBD2. The CDR3 spans 15 residues. Germline V gives CDR1 MGHDK, CDR2 SYGVNS. The V segment lost 5 bases and the J segment 4 bases; nucleotides outside the gene matches: 4. CDR3 region: CASSPGTSGYNEQFF. The CDR3, as DNA: TGTGCCAGCAGTCCCGGGACTAGCGGTTACAATGAGCAGTTCTTC.

J is TRBJ1-2 and V is TRBV28; 10 positions match TRBD1. Looked up from germline, CDR1 is MDHEN and CDR2 is SYDVKM. V lost 5 bases, J lost 2 bases, and 2 bases stayed unmatched. This CDR3 comprises 14 residues. The CDR3 sequence: CASSTGQGNYGYTF. For the CDR3, the DNA is TGTGCCAGCAGTACGGGACAGGGGAACTATGGCTACACCTTC.

The chain has TRBV12-3 or TRBV12-4 and TRBJ2-1; 7 bases are shared with TRBD1. CDR3 length: 13 amino acids. With 6 bases clipped from V and 3 bases from J, the junction kept 2 bases outside the gene matches. The CDR3 nucleotides read TGTGCCAGCAGACAGGGGAGCTACAATGAGCAGTTCTTC. Its translation is CASRQGSYNEQFF.

V gene TRBV7-8 combines with J gene TRBJ2-1; 7 bases agree with TRBD2. This CDR3 region has 15 residues. Germline CDR1 is SGHVS and CDR2 is FQNEAQ. The V segment lost 0 bases and the J segment 6 bases; nucleotides outside the gene matches: 5. The DNA of the CDR3 is TGTGCCAGCAGCTTAGCGGGAGGGCCGGTCAATGAGCAGTTCTTC. As protein: CASSLAGGPVNEQFF. Full variable domain (missing parts from reference TRBV7-8 and TRBJ2-1): GAGVSQSPRYKVAKRGQDVALRCDPISGHVSLFWYQQALGQGPEFLTYFQNEAQLDKSGLPSDRFFAERPEGSVSTLKIQRTQQEDSAVYLCASSLAGGPVNEQFFGPGTRLTVL.

This clone has a single count. This chain links TRBV5-1 with TRBJ2-3, with TRBD2 as a possible D gene (6 bases). Trimming cost V 4 bases and J 2 bases, with 14 bases left between them. CDR1 and CDR2 from the germline V gene are SGHRS and YFSETQ. The CDR3 loop spans 15 amino acids. For the CDR3, the DNA is TGCGCCAGCAGCCCGACTAGAGGTTACACAGATACGCAGTATTTT. Encoded protein: CASSPTRGYTDTQYF. Combining the CDR3 with reference TRBV5-1 and TRBJ2-3 gives the whole variable domain KAGVTQTPRYLIKTRGQQVTLSCSPISGHRSVSWYQQTPGQGLQFLFEYFSETQRNKGNFPGRFSGRQFSNSRSEMNVSTLELGDSALYLCASSPTRGYTDTQYFGPGTRLTVL.

The chain is built from TRBV6-4 and TRBJ1-6; TRBD1 matches 8 bases. The CDR3 runs to 15 residues. In germline, CDR1 is MRHNA, CDR2 SNTAGT. Trimming at V came to 2 bases and at J to 6 bases, leaving 3 bases not matched to a gene. The CDR3 DNA reads TGTGCCAGCAGTGACGATACAGGGGGTAATTCACCCCTCCACTTT. Protein: CASSDDTGGNSPLHF.

This chain joins TRBV30 and TRBJ2-1, with 8 nucleotides matching TRBD1. From germline, CDR1 is GTSNPN and CDR2 SVGIG (reference sequence). The junction had 8 bases not matched to a gene; V was cut back by 4 bases and J by 3 bases. The CDR3 has 15 residues. CDR3: CAWTRTGKNYNEQFF. The CDR3 coding sequence is TGTGCCTGGACCAGGACAGGGAAAAACTACAATGAGCAGTTCTTC.

The rearrangement joins TRBV5-1 to TRBJ1-4; possibly TRBD1 for D (6 bases). V dropped 4 bases and J dropped 0 bases, with 13 bases sitting between them. CDR1 SGHRS and CDR2 YFSETQ come from the germline V gene. The CDR3 contains 16 residues. In DNA, the CDR3 is TGCGCCAGCAGCCCCGGGACACTTTCAACTAATGAAAAACTGTTTTTT. Amino acid sequence: CASSPGTLSTNEKLFF. Combining the CDR3 with reference TRBV5-1 and TRBJ1-4 gives the whole variable domain KAGVTQTPRYLIKTRGQQVTLSCSPISGHRSVSWYQQTPGQGLQFLFEYFSETQRNKGNFPGRFSGRQFSNSRSEMNVSTLELGDSALYLCASSPGTLSTNEKLFFGSGTQLSVL.

This chain uses TRBV29-1 with TRBJ2-5; D is perhaps TRBD2 (5 bases). Trimming shortened V by 4 bases and J by 7 bases, and 16 bases separated the two germline ends. Germline CDR1 SQVTM, CDR2 ANQGSEA. The length of the CDR3 is 13 residues. The CDR3 DNA follows: TGCAGCGTTGTGCCAAACGGGGTTGGGACCCAGTACTTC. Translating gives CSVVPNGVGTQYF.

V is TRBV10-3 and J is TRBJ2-5; the D gene is possibly TRBD2 (6 bases). The V gene's germline CDR1 is ENHRY and CDR2 SYGVKD. This CDR3 has 13 amino acids. V was clipped by 3 bases and J by 4 bases, with 9 bases between them. The CDR3 region has the DNA TGTGCCATCAGTGATTTGGAGGGAGAGACCCAGTACTTC. This gives the protein CAISDLEGETQYF.

This chain links TRBV9 with TRBJ2-7; TRBD1 might be the D (7 bases). Germline CDR1 and CDR2: SGDLS and YYNGEE. The V end lost 2 bases, the J end lost 0 bases, and 12 bases lay between the germline ends. The length of the CDR3 is 15 residues. Here the CDR3 reads CASSVEGQNSYEQYF. CDR3 bases: TGTGCCAGCAGCGTGGAGGGACAGAACTCCTACGAGCAGTACTTC.

CDR3 amino acids: CASSLFVNRGEETQYF. Here the CDR3 DNA reads TGTGCCAGCAGCTTATTTGTCAACAGGGGAGAAGAGACCCAGTACTTC. The J gene is TRBJ2-5, the V gene TRBV7-9; the match to TRBD1 covers 7 bases. V shed 2 bases, J shed 3 bases, and the junction held 9 bases outside the gene matches. This CDR3 is built from 16 residues. Germline V gene data show CDR1 as SEHNR and CDR2 as FQNEAQ (reference sequence).